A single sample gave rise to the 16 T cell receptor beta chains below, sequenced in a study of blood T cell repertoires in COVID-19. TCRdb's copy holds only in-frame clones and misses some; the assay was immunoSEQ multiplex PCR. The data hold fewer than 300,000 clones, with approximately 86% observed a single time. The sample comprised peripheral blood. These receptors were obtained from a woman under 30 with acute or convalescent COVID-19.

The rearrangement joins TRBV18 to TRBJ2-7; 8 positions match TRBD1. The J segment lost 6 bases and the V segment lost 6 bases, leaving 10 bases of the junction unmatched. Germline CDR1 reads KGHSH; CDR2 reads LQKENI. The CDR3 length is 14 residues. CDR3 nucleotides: TGTGCCAGCTCCCGGACAGGGCCTGACCCCGAGCAGTACTTC. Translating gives CASSRTGPDPEQYF.

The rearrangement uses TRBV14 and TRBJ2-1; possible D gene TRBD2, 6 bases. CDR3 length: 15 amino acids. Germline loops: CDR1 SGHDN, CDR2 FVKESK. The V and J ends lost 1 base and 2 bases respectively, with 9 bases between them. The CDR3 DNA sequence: TGTGCCAGCAGCCAAGTTGCGGGAACCTACAATGAGCAGTTCTTC. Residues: CASSQVAGTYNEQFF.

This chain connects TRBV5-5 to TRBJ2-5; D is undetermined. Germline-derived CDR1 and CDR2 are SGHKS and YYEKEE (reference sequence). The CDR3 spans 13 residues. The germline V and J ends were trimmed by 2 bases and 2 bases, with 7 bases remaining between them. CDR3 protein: CASSLQSQETQYF. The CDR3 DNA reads TGTGCCAGCAGCTTACAAAGTCAAGAGACCCAGTACTTC.

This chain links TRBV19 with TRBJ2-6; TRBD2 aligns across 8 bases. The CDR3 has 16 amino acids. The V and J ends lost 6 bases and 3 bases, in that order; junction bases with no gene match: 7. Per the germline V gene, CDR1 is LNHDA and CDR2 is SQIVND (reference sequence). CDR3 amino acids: CASSPGGAIGANVLTF. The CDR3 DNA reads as TGTGCCAGTAGCCCGGGGGGGGCGATTGGGGCCAACGTCCTGACTTTC.

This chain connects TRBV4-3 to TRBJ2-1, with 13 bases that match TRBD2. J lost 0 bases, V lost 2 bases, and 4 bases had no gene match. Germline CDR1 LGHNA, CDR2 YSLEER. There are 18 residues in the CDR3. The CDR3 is CASSQLRTSGSSYNEQFF. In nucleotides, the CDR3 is TGCGCCAGCAGCCAACTTCGGACTAGCGGGAGCTCCTACAATGAGCAGTTCTTC.

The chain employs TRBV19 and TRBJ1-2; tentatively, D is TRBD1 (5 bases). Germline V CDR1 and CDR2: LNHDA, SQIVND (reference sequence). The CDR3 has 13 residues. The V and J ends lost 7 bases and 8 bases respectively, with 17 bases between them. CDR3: CASNGGVALGYTF. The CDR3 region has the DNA TGTGCCAGTAACGGGGGGGTTGCGTTGGGCTACACCTTC.

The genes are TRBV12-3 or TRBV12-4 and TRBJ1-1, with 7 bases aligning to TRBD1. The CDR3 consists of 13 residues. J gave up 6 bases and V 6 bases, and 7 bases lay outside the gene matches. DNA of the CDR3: TGTGCCAGCAGCCGAGGGGGCGTCCCTGAAGCTTTCTTT. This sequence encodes CASSRGGVPEAFF.

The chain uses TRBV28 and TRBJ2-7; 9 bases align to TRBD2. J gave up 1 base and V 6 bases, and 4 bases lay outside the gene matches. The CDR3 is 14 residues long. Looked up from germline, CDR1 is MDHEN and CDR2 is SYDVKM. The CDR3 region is CASRRGGGSYEQYF. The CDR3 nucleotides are TGTGCCAGCAGGCGGGGGGGAGGGTCCTACGAGCAGTACTTC.

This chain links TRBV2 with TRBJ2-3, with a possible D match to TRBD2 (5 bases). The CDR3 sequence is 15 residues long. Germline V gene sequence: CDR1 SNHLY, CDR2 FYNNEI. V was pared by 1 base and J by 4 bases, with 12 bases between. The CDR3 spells CASSEGLTRADTQYF. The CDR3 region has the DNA TGTGCCAGCAGTGAAGGCCTTACTAGGGCAGATACGCAGTATTTT.

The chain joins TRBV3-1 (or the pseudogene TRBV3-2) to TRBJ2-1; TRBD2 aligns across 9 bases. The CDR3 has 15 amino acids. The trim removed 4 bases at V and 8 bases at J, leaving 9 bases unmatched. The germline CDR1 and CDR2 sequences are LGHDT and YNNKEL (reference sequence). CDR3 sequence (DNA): TGTGCCAGCAGCCCTTATCTAGCGGGAAGGGATGAGCAGTTCTTC. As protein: CASSPYLAGRDEQFF.

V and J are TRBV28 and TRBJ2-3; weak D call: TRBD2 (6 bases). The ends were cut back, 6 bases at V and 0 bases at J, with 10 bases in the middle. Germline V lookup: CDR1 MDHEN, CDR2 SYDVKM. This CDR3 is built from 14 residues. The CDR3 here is CASRNAGSTDTQYF. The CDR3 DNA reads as TGTGCCAGCAGGAACGCGGGAAGCACAGATACGCAGTATTTT.

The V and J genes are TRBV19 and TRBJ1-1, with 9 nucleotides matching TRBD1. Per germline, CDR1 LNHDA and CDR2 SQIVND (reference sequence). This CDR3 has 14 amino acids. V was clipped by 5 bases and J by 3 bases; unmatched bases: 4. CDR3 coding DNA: TGTGCCAGTAGTCCAAGACAGGGGGACACTGAAGCTTTCTTT. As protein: CASSPRQGDTEAFF. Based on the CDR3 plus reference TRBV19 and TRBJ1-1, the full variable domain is DGGITQSPKYLFRKEGQNVTLSCEQNLNHDAMYWYRQDPGQGLRLIYYSQIVNDFQKGDIAEGYSVSREKKESFPLTVTSAQKNPTAFYLCASSPRQGDTEAFFGQGTRLTVV.

CDR3 residues: CASSRGRVSSYEQYF. CDR3 bases: TGTGCCAGCAGCCGGGGGCGGGTCTCCTCCTACGAGCAGTACTTC. V usage is TRBV14 and J usage is TRBJ2-7; perhaps TRBD1 as D (6 bases). The germline CDR1 and CDR2 sequences are SGHDN and FVKESK. Trimming cost V 4 bases and J 0 bases, with 13 bases left between them. This CDR3 is built from 15 residues. Filled out from reference TRBV14 and TRBJ2-7, the complete variable domain reads EAGVTQFPSHSVIEKGQTVTLRCDPISGHDNLYWYRRVMGKEIKFLLHFVKESKQDESGMPNNRFLAERTGGTYSTLKVQPAELEDSGVYFCASSRGRVSSYEQYFGPGTRLTVT.

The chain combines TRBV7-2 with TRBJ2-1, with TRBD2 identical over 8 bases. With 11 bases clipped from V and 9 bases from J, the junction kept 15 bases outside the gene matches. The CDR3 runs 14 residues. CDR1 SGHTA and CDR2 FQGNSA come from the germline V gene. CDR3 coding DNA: TGTGCCTCCGGGGGGGGCGGGAGTCGGAGTGAGCAGTTCTTC. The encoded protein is CASGGGGSRSEQFF.

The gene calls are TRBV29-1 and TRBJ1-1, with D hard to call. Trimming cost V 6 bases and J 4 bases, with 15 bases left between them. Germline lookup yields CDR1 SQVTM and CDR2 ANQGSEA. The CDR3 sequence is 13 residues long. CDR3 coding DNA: TGCAGCGTGACGGGGTGGGATTCCACTGAAGCTTTCTTT. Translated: CSVTGWDSTEAFF.

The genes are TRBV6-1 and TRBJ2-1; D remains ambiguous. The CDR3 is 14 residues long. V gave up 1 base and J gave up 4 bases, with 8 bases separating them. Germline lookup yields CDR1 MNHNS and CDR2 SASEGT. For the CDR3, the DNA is TGTGCCAGCAGTGAAGGGCCGACATACAATGAGCAGTTCTTC. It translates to CASSEGPTYNEQFF.